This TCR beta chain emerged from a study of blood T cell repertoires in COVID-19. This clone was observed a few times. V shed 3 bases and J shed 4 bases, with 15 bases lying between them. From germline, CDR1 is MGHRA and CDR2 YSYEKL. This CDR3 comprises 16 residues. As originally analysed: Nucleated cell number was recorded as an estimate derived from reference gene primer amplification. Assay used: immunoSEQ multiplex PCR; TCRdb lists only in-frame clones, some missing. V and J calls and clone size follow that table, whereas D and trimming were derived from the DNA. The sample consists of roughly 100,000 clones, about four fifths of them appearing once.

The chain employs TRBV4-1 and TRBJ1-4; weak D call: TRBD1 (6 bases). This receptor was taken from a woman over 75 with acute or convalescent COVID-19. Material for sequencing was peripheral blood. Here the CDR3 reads CASSHRTGQDNEKLFF. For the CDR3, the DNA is TGCGCCAGCAGCCACCGAACGGGACAAGATAATGAAAAACTGTTTTTT.